The rows below give T cell receptor beta chains drawn from one sample of a study of cytomegalovirus exposure and HLA in healthy donors. TCRdb's copy holds only in-frame clones and misses some; the assay was immunoSEQ multiplex PCR. The sample lists around 170,000 clones, 70% to 80% seen once, with approximately 1.5% in the top ten. The specimen sequenced was PBMCs. Source of these receptors: a man between 18 and 29 years old in good health and CMV-seronegative. Both conserved end residues are part of each CDR3. Fields, in order: J gene, clone size, D gene, V gene, CDR3 DNA, CDR3 protein. D genes are given only for firm matches. For some rows the clone size is stated as once, few or many, or as a class when expanded; others skip it.

J: TRBJ1-1
size: -
D: -
V: TRBV6-6
DNA: TGTGCCAGCAGTGCCATTAATACTCACACTGAAGCTTTCTTT
CDR3: CASSAINTHTEAFF

J: TRBJ2-7
size: -
D: TRBD1
V: TRBV5-5
DNA: TGTGCCAGCAGGGGACAGGGGGCGGTCTACGAGCAGTACTTC
CDR3: CASRGQGAVYEQYF

J: TRBJ2-7
size: -
D: -
V: TRBV4-3
DNA: TGCGCCAGCAGCCAAGTTAACGGGAACAGTTACGAGCAGTACTTC
CDR3: CASSQVNGNSYEQYF

J: TRBJ1-1
size: -
D: -
V: TRBV15
DNA: TGTGCCACCAGCAGTCGGGAGGGGACTGAAGCTTTCTTT
CDR3: CATSSREGTEAFF

J: TRBJ1-1
size: -
D: -
V: TRBV7-6
DNA: TGTGCCAGCAGCTCCGCGGGGTTGAACACTGAAGCTTTCTTT
CDR3: CASSSAGLNTEAFF

J: TRBJ1-1
size: few
D: TRBD1
V: TRBV5-1
DNA: TGCGCCAGCAGCACGGGACAGGGGTTTTCCACTGAAGCTTTCTTT
CDR3: CASSTGQGFSTEAFF

J: TRBJ2-4
size: -
D: TRBD2
V: TRBV11-2
DNA: TGTGCCAGCAGCTTCCCCGCGGGGGGGGCCAAAAACATTCAGTACTTC
CDR3: CASSFPAGGAKNIQYF

J: TRBJ1-1
size: once
D: -
V: TRBV13
DNA: TGTGCCAGCAGCCCCCTTGGCGGTGAAGCTTTCTTT
CDR3: CASSPLGGEAFF

J: TRBJ2-3
size: once
D: TRBD1
V: TRBV29-1
DNA: TGCAGCGTGGGGACAGGGTGGGCAGATACGCAGTATTTT
CDR3: CSVGTGWADTQYF

J: TRBJ1-1
size: -
D: -
V: TRBV4-3
DNA: TGCGCCAGCAGCCAAGATCCTAGGAACACTGAAGCTTTCTTT
CDR3: CASSQDPRNTEAFF

J: TRBJ2-7
size: -
D: TRBD2
V: TRBV9
DNA: TGTGCCAGCAGCGCAACCGGGACTAGAGGTTCGTACGAGCAGTACTTC
CDR3: CASSATGTRGSYEQYF

J: TRBJ2-4
size: -
D: TRBD2
V: TRBV6-5
DNA: TGTGCCAGCAGTTACTCAGGGCGGGGGAACATTCAGTACTTC
CDR3: CASSYSGRGNIQYF

J: TRBJ2-5
size: -
D: -
V: TRBV10-3
DNA: TGTGCCATCAGTGAAGGTCAGGAGGGAGAGACCCAGTACTTC
CDR3: CAISEGQEGETQYF

J: TRBJ2-1
size: -
D: -
V: TRBV15
DNA: TGTGCCACCAGCAGTGGAGGGGGCGGAAGCGACAATGAGCAGTTCTTC
CDR3: CATSSGGGGSDNEQFF

J: TRBJ1-1
size: -
D: -
V: TRBV19
DNA: TGTGCCAGTGGACTGCGGGACGTAAACACTGAAGCTTTCTTT
CDR3: CASGLRDVNTEAFF

J: TRBJ1-1
size: -
D: TRBD1
V: TRBV5-6
DNA: TGTGCCAGCAGCTTACAGGGGTCCCGCGAAGCTTTCTTT
CDR3: CASSLQGSREAFF

J: TRBJ1-6
size: -
D: -
V: TRBV6-5
DNA: TGTGCCAGCAGTTTCAAGGAACCGGGGAGGGGATCACCCCTCCACTTT
CDR3: CASSFKEPGRGSPLHF

J: TRBJ2-7
size: -
D: TRBD1
V: TRBV7-9
DNA: TGTGCCAGCAGTCGGACAGGGGGCCGCTACGAGCAGTACTTC
CDR3: CASSRTGGRYEQYF

J: TRBJ1-4
size: -
D: TRBD1
V: TRBV27
DNA: TGTGCCAGCAGCTCGACAGGGGGGGTTAGAAAACTGTTTTTT
CDR3: CASSSTGGVRKLFF

J: TRBJ2-1
size: -
D: TRBD2
V: TRBV7-9
DNA: TGTGCCAGCAGCAAGAAGGTACGGGAGGGGAATGAGCAGTTCTTC
CDR3: CASSKKVREGNEQFF

J: TRBJ1-3
size: -
D: -
V: TRBV7-2
DNA: TGTGCCAGCAGCTTAGGAGGGCGCGGAAACACCATATATTTT
CDR3: CASSLGGRGNTIYF

J: TRBJ2-5
size: few
D: -
V: TRBV29-1
DNA: TGCAGCGTTGAACTGGGCGGGCGAATCCAAGAGCCCCAGTACTTC
CDR3: CSVELGGRIQEPQYF

J: TRBJ1-2
size: -
D: -
V: TRBV7-9
DNA: TGTGCCAGCAGCTTAGCCGGCTCAGGGGTGGCCTACACCTTC
CDR3: CASSLAGSGVAYTF

J: TRBJ1-5
size: few
D: -
V: TRBV7-8
DNA: TGTGCCAGCAGCTTATTCAGGGGTACTAGCAATCAGCCCCAGCATTTT
CDR3: CASSLFRGTSNQPQHF

J: TRBJ2-2
size: -
D: -
V: TRBV2
DNA: TGTGCCAGCAGTGGGGGGGTTGGCGGGGAGCTGTTTTTT
CDR3: CASSGGVGGELFF

J: TRBJ2-7
size: -
D: -
V: TRBV7-3
DNA: TGTGCCAGCAGCTTAAGCCAGGGCTACGAGCAGTACTTC
CDR3: CASSLSQGYEQYF

J: TRBJ1-1
size: -
D: -
V: TRBV6-5
DNA: TGTGCCAGCAGTAGCCAGAGGGAAGCTTTCTTT
CDR3: CASSSQREAFF

J: TRBJ2-5
size: -
D: TRBD2
V: TRBV6-5
DNA: TGTGCCAGCAGTTACTCGCTAGCGGGAGGGCTGGAGACCCAGTACTTC
CDR3: CASSYSLAGGLETQYF

J: TRBJ2-3
size: -
D: TRBD2
V: TRBV19
DNA: TGTGCCAGTATTGAGCGGGGACGCACAGATACGCAGTATTTT
CDR3: CASIERGRTDTQYF

J: TRBJ2-2
size: -
D: -
V: TRBV5-1
DNA: TGCGCCAGCTTCGGGGAAGTACCGAACACCGGGGAGCTGTTTTTT
CDR3: CASFGEVPNTGELFF

J: TRBJ1-2
size: few
D: TRBD1
V: TRBV7-9
DNA: TGTGCCAGCAGCTTCACAGGGGTGGAGGGCTACACCTTC
CDR3: CASSFTGVEGYTF

J: TRBJ1-5
size: -
D: -
V: TRBV7-2
DNA: TGTGCCAGCGCTGATAGCGCTAGTCAGCCCCAGCATTTT
CDR3: CASADSASQPQHF

J: TRBJ1-6
size: -
D: -
V: TRBV6-5
DNA: TGTGCCAGCAGTTACTCCAGGGGCAATTCACCCCTCCACTTT
CDR3: CASSYSRGNSPLHF

J: TRBJ2-7
size: -
D: -
V: TRBV4-1
DNA: TGCGCCAGCAGCCAAGATGCGTCGTCCAGGGCGTACGAGCAGTACTTC
CDR3: CASSQDASSRAYEQYF

J: TRBJ1-1
size: -
D: TRBD1
V: TRBV15
DNA: TGTGCCACCAGCAGTTGGACAGGGAATCTCCCTGAAGCTTTCTTT
CDR3: CATSSWTGNLPEAFF

J: TRBJ2-2
size: -
D: TRBD1
V: TRBV15
DNA: TGTGCCACCAGCAGAGATTGGGGGACAGGGGAGACCGGGGAGCTGTTTTTT
CDR3: CATSRDWGTGETGELFF

J: TRBJ2-7
size: -
D: -
V: TRBV7-2
DNA: TGTGCCAGCAGCTTAAAGGAGGGCCACGAGCAGTACTTC
CDR3: CASSLKEGHEQYF

J: TRBJ1-4
size: -
D: -
V: TRBV10-3
DNA: TGTGCCATCAGTGACGGAGCGAGGGGGAATGAAAAACTGTTTTTT
CDR3: CAISDGARGNEKLFF

J: TRBJ2-2
size: -
D: TRBD2
V: TRBV19
DNA: TGTGCCACCTCAGCGGGAGGGCCACTCACCGGGGAGCTGTTTTTT
CDR3: CATSAGGPLTGELFF

J: TRBJ1-1
size: -
D: TRBD1
V: TRBV9
DNA: TGTGCCAGCAGCCCCCGGACAGGGAAATTATCTGAAGCTTTCTTT
CDR3: CASSPRTGKLSEAFF

J: TRBJ2-2
size: -
D: TRBD2
V: TRBV18
DNA: TGTGCCAGCTCACCATCGCCTAGCGGGAACACCGGGGAGCTGTTTTTT
CDR3: CASSPSPSGNTGELFF

J: TRBJ2-3
size: -
D: TRBD2
V: TRBV4-3
DNA: TGCGCCAGCAGCCAAGATGTGGGAGGGGCCACAGATACGCAGTATTTT
CDR3: CASSQDVGGATDTQYF

J: TRBJ2-1
size: -
D: -
V: TRBV29-1
DNA: TGCAGCGTTAGGGGGAATGAGCAGTTCTTC
CDR3: CSVRGNEQFF

J: TRBJ1-5
size: -
D: TRBD1
V: TRBV7-8
DNA: TGTGCCAGCAGCTCAGGGGGGTCCGTACAGCCCCAGCATTTT
CDR3: CASSSGGSVQPQHF

J: TRBJ2-5
size: few
D: TRBD1
V: TRBV7-2
DNA: TGTGCCAGCAGCCTTCGACAGGGCCAAGAGACCCAGTACTTC
CDR3: CASSLRQGQETQYF

J: TRBJ1-1
size: -
D: -
V: TRBV6-5
DNA: TGTGCCAGCAGTCCCCCGGAGGGTTCCGCTGAAGCTTTCTTT
CDR3: CASSPPEGSAEAFF

J: TRBJ2-2
size: -
D: TRBD2
V: TRBV2
DNA: TGTGCCAGCAGACCCGGGACTAGCGGGGGGACGAACACCGGGGAGCTGTTTTTT
CDR3: CASRPGTSGGTNTGELFF

J: TRBJ1-1
size: -
D: -
V: TRBV19
DNA: TGTGCCAGTAGTCCCCGACAGACAGGAACAATGGGCACTGAAGCTTTCTTT
CDR3: CASSPRQTGTMGTEAFF

J: TRBJ2-7
size: -
D: TRBD1
V: TRBV20-1
DNA: TGCAGTGCTGAGGGGGCGGGTGAGCAGTACTTC
CDR3: CSAEGAGEQYF